This is a list of T cell receptor beta chains from one sample in a study of OX40 agonist ivuxolimab in advanced cancers. Clones were read by immunoSEQ multiplex PCR, and TCRdb kept only the in-frame ones, dropping some. The sample shows roughly 74,000 clones, roughly 84% of them seen only once. Source: CD4+ or CD8+ T cells sorted from blood, taken in a trial of the OX40 agonist ivuxolimab. The origin of the receptors is an adult with an advanced solid tumor such as melanoma, head and neck, liver or kidney cancer. Each CDR3 is given with its conserved first and last residue. The D gene is left open where the match is weak. The size of a clone is reported for some rows only, either as once, few or many, or as a class for expanded clones.

V gene: TRBV29-1; J gene: TRBJ2-7; clone size: few; CDR3 length: 13; D gene: .; CDR3 DNA: TGCAGCGTTGAAGAAGGGGTAAATCACGAGCAGTACTTC; CDR3 protein: CSVEEGVNHEQYF
V gene: TRBV2; J gene: TRBJ2-1; clone size: .; CDR3 length: 15; D gene: TRBD2; CDR3 DNA: TGTGCCAGCGGGCTGGGGTTAGCGGGAGTCCATGAGCAGTTCTTC; CDR3 protein: CASGLGLAGVHEQFF
V gene: TRBV4-2; J gene: TRBJ1-4; clone size: .; CDR3 length: 16; D gene: TRBD1; CDR3 DNA: TGTGCCAGCAGCCAAGCGGGACAGGGGGCGCGTGAAAAACTGTTTTTT; CDR3 protein: CASSQAGQGAREKLFF
V gene: TRBV6-5; J gene: TRBJ2-7; clone size: .; CDR3 length: 15; D gene: TRBD1; CDR3 DNA: TGTGCCAGCAAAAGCAGGACAGGGAGTTCCTACGAGCAGTACTTC; CDR3 protein: CASKSRTGSSYEQYF
V gene: TRBV7-3; J gene: TRBJ1-2; clone size: .; CDR3 length: 15; D gene: .; CDR3 DNA: TGTGCCAGCAGCCCCTCCGGGCCGGTAAACTATGGCTACACCTTC; CDR3 protein: CASSPSGPVNYGYTF
V gene: TRBV5-1; J gene: TRBJ1-4; clone size: .; CDR3 length: 14; D gene: TRBD1; CDR3 DNA: TGCGCCAGCAGCCGGACAGGGGCGAATGAAAAACTGTTTTTT; CDR3 protein: CASSRTGANEKLFF
V gene: TRBV7-9; J gene: TRBJ2-5; clone size: .; CDR3 length: 16; D gene: .; CDR3 DNA: TGTGCCAGCAGCCAAGGGGGGGGACACCTACAAGAGACCCAGTACTTC; CDR3 protein: CASSQGGGHLQETQYF
V gene: TRBV7-2; J gene: TRBJ2-1; clone size: .; CDR3 length: 15; D gene: TRBD2; CDR3 DNA: TGTGCCAGCAGCTTAGTTTCCGGGGGGAACAATGAGCAGTTCTTC; CDR3 protein: CASSLVSGGNNEQFF
V gene: TRBV7-3; J gene: TRBJ2-2; clone size: once; CDR3 length: 16; D gene: TRBD2; CDR3 DNA: TGTGCCAGCAGCTTACATCCGGGGGGGTACACCGGGGAGCTGTTTTTT; CDR3 protein: CASSLHPGGYTGELFF
V gene: TRBV28; J gene: TRBJ2-1; clone size: .; CDR3 length: 16; D gene: TRBD2; CDR3 DNA: TGTGCCAGCAGCCCCTCGACTAGCGGGAGCTTGGTTGAGCAGTTCTTC; CDR3 protein: CASSPSTSGSLVEQFF
V gene: TRBV6-1; J gene: TRBJ2-4; clone size: .; CDR3 length: 15; D gene: .; CDR3 DNA: TGTGCCAGCACTAAGGACCCGGGGGCCGAAAACATTCAGTACTTC; CDR3 protein: CASTKDPGAENIQYF
V gene: TRBV19; J gene: TRBJ1-1; clone size: few; CDR3 length: 13; D gene: .; CDR3 DNA: TGTGCCAGTAGTATTAATAGGGGAACTGAAGCTTTCTTT; CDR3 protein: CASSINRGTEAFF
V gene: TRBV18; J gene: TRBJ2-1; clone size: .; CDR3 length: 17; D gene: TRBD1; CDR3 DNA: TGTGCCAGCTCACCACCGGGGAGGACAGGGGGTAGGAATGAGCAGTTCTTC; CDR3 protein: CASSPPGRTGGRNEQFF
V gene: TRBV2; J gene: TRBJ1-1; clone size: .; CDR3 length: 15; D gene: TRBD1; CDR3 DNA: TGTGCCAGCAGTCGGTGGGACAGTCAGAACACTGAAGCTTTCTTT; CDR3 protein: CASSRWDSQNTEAFF
V gene: TRBV7-9; J gene: TRBJ1-5; clone size: once; CDR3 length: 15; D gene: .; CDR3 DNA: TGTGCCAGCAGCCCGGGGGTAGACATAGGTCAGCCCCAGCATTTT; CDR3 protein: CASSPGVDIGQPQHF
V gene: TRBV7-8; J gene: TRBJ1-1; clone size: .; CDR3 length: 17; D gene: TRBD1; CDR3 DNA: TGTGCCAGCAGCTTAAGGCTACTACAGGGGGCCGACACTGAAGCTTTCTTT; CDR3 protein: CASSLRLLQGADTEAFF
V gene: TRBV6-6; J gene: TRBJ1-1; clone size: .; CDR3 length: 15; D gene: .; CDR3 DNA: TGTGCCAGCAGCCCCCACGGGGCGGGAGACACTGAAGCTTTCTTT; CDR3 protein: CASSPHGAGDTEAFF
V gene: TRBV27; J gene: TRBJ2-7; clone size: .; CDR3 length: 15; D gene: TRBD2; CDR3 DNA: TGTGCCAGCAGTCCTCTCGCGGGGGGGCCGGACGAGCAGTACTTC; CDR3 protein: CASSPLAGGPDEQYF
V gene: TRBV5-6; J gene: TRBJ1-2; clone size: .; CDR3 length: 14; D gene: TRBD1; CDR3 DNA: TGTGCCAGCAGCTCCACAGGGGGTCCCTATGGCTACACCTTC; CDR3 protein: CASSSTGGPYGYTF
V gene: TRBV6-5; J gene: TRBJ1-1; clone size: few; CDR3 length: 14; D gene: .; CDR3 DNA: TGTGCCAGCAGTTTATCGGGTATGAACACTGAAGCTTTCTTT; CDR3 protein: CASSLSGMNTEAFF
V gene: TRBV19; J gene: TRBJ1-4; clone size: .; CDR3 length: 14; D gene: .; CDR3 DNA: TGTGCCAGTAGTCCCACCACAACTAATGAAAAACTGTTTTTT; CDR3 protein: CASSPTTTNEKLFF
V gene: TRBV30; J gene: TRBJ2-3; clone size: .; CDR3 length: 14; D gene: .; CDR3 DNA: TGTGCCTGGAGTCGACAGTTTAGCACAGATACGCAGTATTTT; CDR3 protein: CAWSRQFSTDTQYF
V gene: TRBV28; J gene: TRBJ1-1; clone size: few; CDR3 length: 12; D gene: .; CDR3 DNA: TGTGCCAGCAGTGTCAGCCTGGTTCGTGCTTTCTTT; CDR3 protein: CASSVSLVRAFF
V gene: TRBV5-4; J gene: TRBJ1-5; clone size: .; CDR3 length: 13; D gene: .; CDR3 DNA: TGTGCCAGCAGCTATAACAGCAATCAGCCCCAGCATTTT; CDR3 protein: CASSYNSNQPQHF
V gene: TRBV7-2; J gene: TRBJ2-1; clone size: .; CDR3 length: 14; D gene: TRBD2; CDR3 DNA: TGTGCCAGCAGCTTACCCGGGACTAGCGGTAGGCAGTTCTTC; CDR3 protein: CASSLPGTSGRQFF
V gene: TRBV30; J gene: TRBJ2-1; clone size: .; CDR3 length: 14; D gene: TRBD2; CDR3 DNA: TGTGCCTGGGCAGTGAGCGGGAGATTGGGGAGGCAGTTCTTC; CDR3 protein: CAWAVSGRLGRQFF
V gene: TRBV6-5; J gene: TRBJ1-5; clone size: few; CDR3 length: 13; D gene: .; CDR3 DNA: TGTGCCAGCAGTCGCGGGGCGGATCAGCCCCAGCATTTT; CDR3 protein: CASSRGADQPQHF
V gene: TRBV7-8; J gene: TRBJ2-7; clone size: .; CDR3 length: 12; D gene: .; CDR3 DNA: TGTGCCAGCAGCCAAACAGACTACGAGCAGTACTTC; CDR3 protein: CASSQTDYEQYF
V gene: TRBV11-2; J gene: TRBJ1-1; clone size: .; CDR3 length: 14; D gene: .; CDR3 DNA: TGTGCCAGCAGCCCACTCACGAGTTCTGGGCAAGCTTTCTTT; CDR3 protein: CASSPLTSSGQAFF
V gene: TRBV7-9; J gene: TRBJ2-7; clone size: .; CDR3 length: 18; D gene: .; CDR3 DNA: TGTGCCAGCAGCTTAACCGGTACGGGACGCTCAAGCTCCTACGAGCAGTACTTC; CDR3 protein: CASSLTGTGRSSSYEQYF
V gene: TRBV28; J gene: TRBJ1-4; clone size: .; CDR3 length: 12; D gene: .; CDR3 DNA: TGTGCCAGCAGTTTAGGGGGGGAAAAACTGTTTTTT; CDR3 protein: CASSLGGEKLFF
V gene: TRBV30; J gene: TRBJ2-1; clone size: .; CDR3 length: 13; D gene: TRBD2; CDR3 DNA: TGTGCCTGGACCCAGTCTTCGGGGACTAGCCTGTTCTTC; CDR3 protein: CAWTQSSGTSLFF
V gene: TRBV11-1; J gene: TRBJ2-7; clone size: .; CDR3 length: 17; D gene: TRBD1; CDR3 DNA: TGTGCCAGCAGCTCCCCGGGACAGGGGGTAAAAGCCTACGAGCAGTACTTC; CDR3 protein: CASSSPGQGVKAYEQYF
V gene: TRBV28; J gene: TRBJ1-2; clone size: .; CDR3 length: 13; D gene: TRBD1; CDR3 DNA: TGTGCCAGCGGGTACGGGACAGCCTATGGCTACACCTTC; CDR3 protein: CASGYGTAYGYTF
V gene: TRBV7-3; J gene: TRBJ2-1; clone size: .; CDR3 length: 15; D gene: TRBD1; CDR3 DNA: TGTGCCAGCAGGGCCACAGGGGGCTCCTACAATGAGCAGTTCTTC; CDR3 protein: CASRATGGSYNEQFF
V gene: TRBV2; J gene: TRBJ2-1; clone size: .; CDR3 length: 14; D gene: TRBD1; CDR3 DNA: TGTGCCAGCAGTGTGGGACAGGGCGGTAATGAGCAGTTCTTC; CDR3 protein: CASSVGQGGNEQFF
V gene: TRBV5-1; J gene: TRBJ1-2; clone size: .; CDR3 length: 14; D gene: .; CDR3 DNA: TGCGCCAGCAGCTTGGACCAGGGAGGCTATGGCTACACCTTC; CDR3 protein: CASSLDQGGYGYTF
V gene: TRBV6-1; J gene: TRBJ2-4; clone size: .; CDR3 length: 17; D gene: TRBD2; CDR3 DNA: TGTGCCAGCAGTGAAACCCTATTAGCGGGGGGCAAAAACATTCAGTACTTC; CDR3 protein: CASSETLLAGGKNIQYF
V gene: TRBV30; J gene: TRBJ2-7; clone size: few; CDR3 length: 12; D gene: .; CDR3 DNA: TGTGCCTGGAGGTGGAAGAACTACGAGCAGTACTTC; CDR3 protein: CAWRWKNYEQYF
V gene: TRBV7-2; J gene: TRBJ2-7; clone size: .; CDR3 length: 15; D gene: TRBD1; CDR3 DNA: TGTGCCAGCAGCTTAGGGGGGACAGGGTACTACGAGCAGTACTTC; CDR3 protein: CASSLGGTGYYEQYF